These 29 T cell receptor beta chains were sequenced from one sample in a study of T cell responses to AZD1222 COVID-19 vaccine. The table came from immunoSEQ multiplex PCR; TCRdb's copy has only in-frame clones and leaves some out. The profile shows 150,000 to 200,000 clones, about nine tenths of them singletons. Sequenced here: peripheral blood, sampled 28 days after the second AZD1222 dose. The receptors were sampled from an adult who received the AZD1222 COVID-19 vaccine.

The chain links TRBV5-1 to TRBJ2-4; D possibly corresponds to TRBD1 (6 bases). CDR1 SGHRS and CDR2 YFSETQ come from the germline V gene. The CDR3 spans 14 residues. Between the trimmed V and J ends, which lost 4 bases and 6 bases, there was a span of 14 bases. In nucleotides, the CDR3 is TGCGCCAGCAGCCAAACAGGGAATGGAAACATTCAGTACTTC. The encoded protein is CASSQTGNGNIQYF.

The V and J genes are TRBV19 and TRBJ1-5; 11 nucleotides align to TRBD1. This CDR3 region has 16 residues. V dropped 1 base and J dropped 6; count of bases not matched to a gene: 5. Germline CDR1 and CDR2: LNHDA and SQIVND (reference sequence). The CDR3, as DNA: TGTGCCAGTAGTATAGGCGGGACAGGGGGAAGTCAGCCCCAGCATTTT. Its translation: CASSIGGTGGSQPQHF.

The chain recombines TRBV28 with TRBJ1-5; no clear D gene. The V end was cut by 7 bases, the J end by 0 bases, with 16 bases between. This CDR3 spans 16 amino acids. From germline, CDR1 is MDHEN and CDR2 SYDVKM. For the CDR3, the DNA is TGTGCCAGCACCCCGAGGTTGGCTCTTAGCAATCAGCCCCAGCATTTT. Protein: CASTPRLALSNQPQHF.

The chain links TRBV6-2 or TRBV6-3 to TRBJ1-4; a possible D gene is TRBD1 (5 bases). V was trimmed by 6 bases and J by 0 bases, leaving 11 bases between them. The germline V gene has CDR1 MNHEY and CDR2 SVGEGT. The CDR3 loop spans 15 amino acids. In nucleotides, the CDR3 is TGTGCCAGCAGCCGTACAGGAGCAACTAATGAAAAACTGTTTTTT. Translated, it gives CASSRTGATNEKLFF.

This clone has a single count. The V gene is TRBV2, the J gene TRBJ1-2; 7 bases are shared with TRBD1. The CDR3 loop spans 14 amino acids. With 6 bases clipped from V and 4 bases from J, the junction kept 8 bases outside the gene matches. Germline V gives CDR1 SNHLY, CDR2 FYNNEI. The CDR3 spells CASSATGATYGYTF. Written as DNA, the CDR3 is TGTGCCAGCAGCGCAACAGGGGCCACCTATGGCTACACCTTC.

This clone was seen only a few times. This chain uses TRBV7-8 with TRBJ2-1, with TRBD1 identical over 8 bases. Trimming removed 5 bases from V and 12 bases from J; junction bases left unmatched: 6. This CDR3 spans 12 amino acids. CDR1 and CDR2 from the germline V gene are SGHVS and FQNEAQ. Here the CDR3 reads CASSQRTGRQFF. The CDR3 nucleotides are TGTGCCAGCAGCCAGAGGACAGGGAGGCAGTTCTTC.

V usage is TRBV7-3 and J usage is TRBJ2-2; D remains unclear. This CDR3 contains 13 residues. V dropped 5 bases and J dropped 5 bases, with 9 bases sitting between them. The V gene's germline CDR1 is SGHTA and CDR2 FQGTGA. The CDR3 spells CASSRTGTGELFF. CDR3 DNA sequence: TGTGCCAGCAGCCGAACCGGGACCGGGGAGCTGTTTTTT.

This clone appeared a single time. The chain joins TRBV7-9 to TRBJ1-1; D gene uncertain. The CDR3 consists of 14 residues. Germline V gene sequence: CDR1 SEHNR, CDR2 FQNEAQ (reference sequence). The V end was cut by 1 base, the J end by 0 bases, with 6 bases between. The CDR3 DNA sequence: TGTGCCAGCAGCTTAGGTTCGGTGAACACTGAAGCTTTCTTT. Translating it yields CASSLGSVNTEAFF.

This chain links TRBV5-8 with TRBJ2-6, with D perhaps matching TRBD2 (5 bases). The CDR3 length is 15 residues. Germline CDR1 and CDR2: SGHTS and YDEGEE. Deletions cut 3 bases from V and 0 bases from J, with 7 bases between. This chain's CDR3 is CASSYLASGANVLTF. Written as DNA, the CDR3 is TGTGCCAGCAGCTACCTAGCCTCTGGGGCCAACGTCCTGACTTTC.

This clone was observed a few times. The V and J genes are TRBV29-1 and TRBJ1-3; D is undetermined. Between the trimmed V and J ends, which lost 2 bases and 7 bases, there was a span of 12 bases. The CDR3 runs 13 residues. Germline CDR1 SQVTM, CDR2 ANQGSEA. As DNA, the CDR3 is TGCAGCGTTGAATCGGTCAAAGGGAACACCATATATTTT. Translation gives CSVESVKGNTIYF.

The V call is TRBV18, the J call TRBJ2-7, with 8 positions matching TRBD1. This CDR3 spans 14 amino acids. Per the germline V gene, CDR1 is KGHSH and CDR2 is LQKENI. V trimming: 1 base; J trimming: 7 bases; junction bases outside the gene matches: 6. For the CDR3, the DNA is TGTGCCAGCTCACCACTGGAGGACAGGGCAGAGCAGTACTTC. Its protein is CASSPLEDRAEQYF.

The chain carries TRBV12-3 or TRBV12-4 and TRBJ2-5, with D possibly called TRBD1 or TRBD2 (5 bases each). Trimming left V 10 bases short and J 2 bases short, with 11 bases between. CDR3 length: 12 amino acids. The CDR3 DNA is TGTGCCATCAGAGGGGATCAAGAGACCCAGTACTTC. This translates into CAIRGDQETQYF.

The rearrangement joins TRBV6-2 or TRBV6-3 to TRBJ1-2; D perhaps matches TRBD1 (5 bases). CDR1 is MNHEY, CDR2 SVGEGT, per germline. Trimming stripped 6 bases from V and 2 bases from J, with 13 bases between. This CDR3 contains 14 residues. The CDR3 bases are TGTGCCAGCAGCCCGGGACGGGTCAACTATGGCTACACCTTC. Translated: CASSPGRVNYGYTF.

The chain is built from TRBV19 and TRBJ2-6, with 8 bases lining up with TRBD1. This CDR3 contains 17 residues. Germline V gives CDR1 LNHDA, CDR2 SQIVND (reference sequence). V dropped 5 bases and J dropped 2; count of bases not matched to a gene: 8. The CDR3 nucleotides read TGTGCCAGTAGTCCCGGGACAGGCGGGACTGGGGCCAACGTCCTGACTTTC. Translation: CASSPGTGGTGANVLTF.

This chain uses TRBV19 with TRBJ2-3, with a possible D match to TRBD1 (6 bases). V gave up 5 bases and J gave up 0 bases, with 9 bases separating them. In germline, CDR1 is LNHDA, CDR2 SQIVND (reference sequence). CDR3 size: 14 residues. The CDR3 nucleotides read TGTGCCAGTAGTCGGACAGTTAGCACAGATACGCAGTATTTT. It is translated as CASSRTVSTDTQYF.

This chain uses TRBV19 with TRBJ1-5; 9 nucleotides line up with TRBD1. The CDR3 spans 15 residues. The germline V gene has CDR1 LNHDA and CDR2 SQIVND (reference sequence). V lost 8 bases and J lost 7; bases outside the gene matches: 12. In nucleotides, the CDR3 is TGTGCCAGTGAGACTGGACAGGGGTACGGCCAGCCCCAGCATTTT. It yields the protein CASETGQGYGQPQHF. Complete variable domain (other parts from reference TRBV19 and TRBJ1-5): DGGITQSPKYLFRKEGQNVTLSCEQNLNHDAMYWYRQDPGQGLRLIYYSQIVNDFQKGDIAEGYSVSREKKESFPLTVTSAQKNPTAFYLCASETGQGYGQPQHFGDGTRLSIL.

The V call is TRBV6-2 or TRBV6-3, the J call TRBJ1-5, with unresolved D. V lost 2 bases and J lost 4, with 6 bases in between. Germline CDR1 MNHEY, CDR2 SVGEGT. This CDR3 has 13 residues. CDR3 loop: CASSYMVNQPQHF. In nucleotides, the CDR3 is TGTGCCAGCAGTTACATGGTGAATCAGCCCCAGCATTTT.

The chain combines TRBV5-1 with TRBJ2-1; D gene ambiguous. Germline CDR1 and CDR2: SGHRS and YFSETQ. The CDR3 runs 15 residues. V was cut by 6 bases and J by 7 bases, with 20 bases left in between. CDR3 protein: CASTFGPSVENEQFF. The CDR3 DNA is TGCGCCAGCACATTCGGCCCCTCTGTCGAGAATGAGCAGTTCTTC. Using reference TRBV5-1 and TRBJ2-1 for the parts outside the CDR3, the full variable domain is KAGVTQTPRYLIKTRGQQVTLSCSPISGHRSVSWYQQTPGQGLQFLFEYFSETQRNKGNFPGRFSGRQFSNSRSEMNVSTLELGDSALYLCASTFGPSVENEQFFGPGTRLTVL.

The rearrangement uses TRBV11-2 and TRBJ2-3; TRBD1 or TRBD2 may be the D gene (5 bases each). CDR1 and CDR2 from the germline V gene are SGHAT and FQNNGV. Trimming left V 5 bases short and J 0 bases short, with 18 bases between. CDR3 size: 17 residues. CDR3 protein: CASSPLPGTVSTDTQYF. CDR3 DNA sequence: TGTGCCAGCAGCCCACTCCCCGGGACGGTTAGCACAGATACGCAGTATTTT.

This clone is a singleton in its sample. The chain recombines TRBV6-1 with TRBJ1-1; D is ambiguous. CDR1 and CDR2 from the germline V gene are MNHNS and SASEGT. Deletions cut 5 bases from V and 7 bases from J, with 11 bases between. This CDR3 spans 12 amino acids. This CDR3 reads CASSTPAGEAFF. CDR3 nucleotides: TGTGCCAGCAGTACTCCGGCGGGTGAAGCTTTCTTT.

This clone has just one count. J is TRBJ2-1 and V is TRBV9, with 12 bases fitting TRBD2. The CDR3 length is 19 residues. The V gene's germline CDR1 is SGDLS and CDR2 YYNGEE. V was pared by 4 bases and J by 0 bases, with 11 bases of the junction left unmatched. The CDR3 DNA follows: TGTGCCAGCAGCCCTGGGCTAGCGGGAGGGCCCTCCTCCTACAATGAGCAGTTCTTC. Protein: CASSPGLAGGPSSYNEQFF.

The V gene is TRBV10-3, the J gene TRBJ1-2, with D possibly TRBD1 on 5 matching bases. The CDR3 spans 12 residues. Germline CDR1 and CDR2: ENHRY and SYGVKD. Trimming removed 7 bases from V and 4 bases from J, with 10 bases in between. The CDR3 region is CAIMGLSYGYTF. For the CDR3, the DNA is TGTGCCATCATGGGACTGAGCTATGGCTACACCTTC.

The rearrangement joins TRBV18 to TRBJ2-7; 7 positions agree with TRBD2. CDR3 size: 14 residues. Germline assignment: CDR1 KGHSH and CDR2 LQKENI. V lost 6 bases to trimming and J lost 3 bases; unmatched junction nucleotides: 8. This CDR3 is CASSGGGNLYEQYF. CDR3 nucleotides: TGTGCCAGCTCCGGGGGAGGGAATCTCTACGAGCAGTACTTC.

V usage is TRBV6-6 and J usage is TRBJ1-5; D call uncertain. The CDR3 is made up of 13 amino acids. V was clipped by 5 bases and J by 4 bases, with 9 bases between them. Germline V gene data show CDR1 as MNHNY and CDR2 as SVGAGI (reference sequence). CDR3 protein: CASSAGGNQPQHF. The CDR3 DNA reads as TGTGCCAGCAGTGCAGGAGGGAATCAGCCCCAGCATTTT.

V and J are TRBV7-3 and TRBJ2-3; D is possibly TRBD2 (6 bases). In germline, CDR1 is SGHTA, CDR2 FQGTGA. The V gene lost 6 bases and the J gene lost 4 bases, with 8 bases spanning the gap. The CDR3 loop spans 12 amino acids. The CDR3: CASSWGADTQYF. CDR3 DNA: TGTGCCAGCAGTTGGGGGGCAGATACGCAGTATTTT.

The chain couples TRBV5-8 to TRBJ1-6; 8 bases align to TRBD1. The V gene end was trimmed by 1 base and the J gene end by 5 bases; junction bases not matched to a gene: 2. The germline CDR1 and CDR2 sequences are SGHTS and YDEGEE. This CDR3 region has 15 residues. The CDR3 reads CASSLRQGNNSPLHF. The CDR3 DNA reads as TGTGCCAGCAGCTTGCGACAGGGGAATAATTCACCCCTCCACTTT.

CDR3 loop: CASREIQGAREKLFF. In DNA form, the CDR3 reads TGTGCCAGCAGGGAGATACAGGGGGCGCGTGAAAAACTGTTTTTT. V usage is TRBV6-5 and J usage is TRBJ1-4, with TRBD1 matching over 9 bases. V dropped 6 bases and J dropped 7; count of bases not matched to a gene: 9. From germline, CDR1 is MNHEY and CDR2 SVGAGI. CDR3 length: 15 residues.

The chain carries TRBV5-4 and TRBJ1-1, with a weak D call TRBD1 (5 bases). The CDR3 loop spans 13 amino acids. Germline V gives CDR1 SGHNT, CDR2 YYREEE (reference sequence). V was shortened by 4 bases and J by 5 bases, with 12 bases between the two germline ends. The CDR3 is CASSRDSVTEAFF. The CDR3, as DNA: TGTGCCAGCAGCCGGGACTCTGTGACTGAAGCTTTCTTT.

This clone was detected only once. This rearrangement joins TRBV2 to TRBJ2-5, with D perhaps TRBD2 (5 bases). This CDR3 comprises 15 residues. CDR1 and CDR2 (germline): SNHLY, FYNNEI. V lost 5 bases and J lost 4, with 17 bases in between. CDR3 region: CASSRLFQSGETQYF. In DNA, the CDR3 is TGTGCCAGCAGTCGACTATTCCAAAGCGGAGAGACCCAGTACTTC.